The entry below gives a single T cell receptor (beta chain) sequence along with its context. This CDR3 region has 18 residues. The V gene's germline CDR1 is SGHTS and CDR2 YDEGEE. V shed 1 base and J 3 bases; nucleotides not matched to a gene: 10. In the PCR, 60 Vbeta and 13 Jbeta primers were used. Method: immunoSEQ multiplex PCR; TCRdb's copy keeps in-frame clones and lacks some. Here the sample spans around 95,000 clones, around four fifths being singletons. The data were taken from a study of cytomegalovirus exposure and HLA in healthy donors. The J gene is TRBJ1-6, the V gene TRBV5-8; 7 nucleotides line up with TRBD1. This TCR was recovered from a man aged 30 to 39 in good health and CMV-seropositive. The sequenced sample was PBMCs. The CDR3 protein is CASSLRNRDSLYNSPLHF. The CDR3 DNA is TGTGCCAGCAGCTTGAGGAACCGGGACAGCCTCTATAATTCACCCCTCCACTTT. Combining the CDR3 with reference TRBV5-8 and TRBJ1-6 gives the whole variable domain EAGVTQSPTHLIKTRGQQATLRCSPISGHTSVYWYQQALGLGLQFLLWYDEGEERNRGNFPPRFSGRQFPNYSSELNVNALELEDSALYLCASSLRNRDSLYNSPLHFGNGTRLTVT.